Each of the 16 T cell receptor beta chains below was sequenced from the same sample in a study of immune cell composition in non-small cell lung cancer. Measured with immunoSEQ multiplex PCR; TCRdb has only the in-frame clones, and not every one. The repertoire holds 5,500 to 7,000 clones, roughly 73% seen once, with less than 8% in the top ten. The sequenced sample consisted of lung tumor tissue. The receptor source for this set is a human donor with non-small cell lung cancer.

This clone was seen a single time. The chain is built from TRBV19 and TRBJ1-3; maybe TRBD1 (6 bases). With 5 bases removed from V and 1 base from J, the gap between germline ends came to 9 bases. This CDR3 spans 14 amino acids. From germline, CDR1 is LNHDA and CDR2 SQIVND (reference sequence). The CDR3 is CASSPGQSGNTIYF. The CDR3 DNA reads as TGTGCCAGTAGTCCCGGACAGTCTGGAAACACCATATATTTT. Variable domain in full (rest from reference TRBV19 and TRBJ1-3): DGGITQSPKYLFRKEGQNVTLSCEQNLNHDAMYWYRQDPGQGLRLIYYSQIVNDFQKGDIAEGYSVSREKKESFPLTVTSAQKNPTAFYLCASSPGQSGNTIYFGEGSWLTVV.

The chain employs TRBV10-2 and TRBJ2-1, with 10 bases fitting TRBD1. The CDR3 sequence is 15 residues long. Germline-derived CDR1 and CDR2 are WSHSY and SAAADI. Germline trimming cut 3 bases from V and 3 bases from J; bases unmatched to any gene: 2. CDR3 protein: CASSDWTGGYNEQFF. DNA of the CDR3: TGCGCCAGCAGTGATTGGACAGGGGGCTACAATGAGCAGTTCTTC.

This chain joins TRBV6-5 and TRBJ2-7; 8 bases align to TRBD2. This CDR3 contains 14 residues. With V trimmed by 7 bases and J by 2 bases, 7 bases remained unmatched. Germline V gene data show CDR1 as MNHEY and CDR2 as SVGAGI. CDR3 bases: TGTGCCAGCACCCCCGGGACTAGACCCTACGAGCAGTACTTC. This sequence encodes CASTPGTRPYEQYF.

This clone appeared a few times. This chain connects TRBV6-1 to TRBJ2-4, with D maybe TRBD1 (5 bases). V was clipped by 6 bases and J by 6 bases, with 12 bases between them. The length of the CDR3 is 13 residues. Per the germline V gene, CDR1 is MNHNS and CDR2 is SASEGT. CDR3 nucleotides: TGTGCCAGCAGACGACAGAGTACAAACATTCAGTACTTC. Translating gives CASRRQSTNIQYF.

V usage is TRBV7-3 and J usage is TRBJ2-7; D perhaps matches TRBD2 (6 bases). This CDR3 comprises 14 residues. Germline CDR1 and CDR2: SGHTA and FQGTGA. Trimming left V 5 bases short and J 4 bases short, with 15 bases between. The CDR3 DNA is TGTGCCAGCAGCCCCCGAGGAGGGCAATACGAGCAGTACTTC. Translating gives CASSPRGGQYEQYF.

This clone was seen once. The chain employs TRBV18 and TRBJ2-7; the D gene is possibly TRBD1 (7 bases). This CDR3 has 15 amino acids. Looked up from germline, CDR1 is KGHSH and CDR2 is LQKENI. The V and J ends lost 6 bases and 0 bases respectively, with 15 bases between them. DNA of the CDR3: TGTGCCAGCTCCCTTCAGGGGGGTAGCTCCTACGAGCAGTACTTC. Residues: CASSLQGGSSYEQYF.

V gene TRBV18 combines with J gene TRBJ1-4; the D is unclear. Trimming pared 3 bases from V and 0 bases from J, leaving 5 bases between. Germline CDR1 and CDR2: KGHSH and LQKENI. The CDR3 extends over 14 amino acids. The CDR3 nucleotides read TGTGCCAGCTCACCGAGGTCAACTAATGAAAAACTGTTTTTT. Its translation is CASSPRSTNEKLFF.

The chain combines TRBV6-1 with TRBJ1-3; no clear D. Per germline, CDR1 MNHNS and CDR2 SASEGT. This CDR3 is 13 amino acids long. The V and J ends lost 11 bases and 0 bases respectively, with 11 bases between them. CDR3 nucleotide sequence: TGTGCCGGCATTACAGACTCTGGAAACACCATATATTTT. Encoded protein: CAGITDSGNTIYF.

This chain joins TRBV5-8 and TRBJ1-5; no clear D. The length of the CDR3 is 13 residues. Trimming removed 5 bases from V and 0 bases from J, with 6 bases in between. Germline V lookup: CDR1 SGHTS, CDR2 YDEGEE. CDR3 sequence (DNA): TGTGCCAGCAGACTCAATAGCAATCAGCCCCAGCATTTT. Translated, it gives CASRLNSNQPQHF.

This clone has a handful of counts. The V call is TRBV13, the J call TRBJ1-2; 9 nucleotides align to TRBD1. Germline V lookup: CDR1 PRHDT, CDR2 FYEKMQ (reference sequence). Unmatched junction bases numbered 6, after V lost 4 bases and J lost 3 bases. This CDR3 is built from 15 residues. CDR3 DNA sequence: TGTGCCAGCAGCTCAAGACAGGGGGATGACTATGGCTACACCTTC. Translation: CASSSRQGDDYGYTF.

This clone was seen once. The chain carries TRBV5-1 and TRBJ2-5; weak D call: TRBD2 (6 bases). V lost 5 bases and J lost 3, with 11 bases in between. CDR3 size: 13 residues. The germline gives CDR1 SGHRS, CDR2 YFSETQ. The DNA of the CDR3 is TGCGCCAGCAGGGAGGGGTCGAAAGAGACCCAGTACTTC. This codes for CASREGSKETQYF.

The chain is built from TRBV9 and TRBJ1-1; a possible D gene is TRBD1 (6 bases). With 3 bases removed from V and 2 bases from J, the gap between germline ends came to 23 bases. CDR1 is SGDLS and CDR2 is YYNGEE in the germline V gene. The CDR3 consists of 18 residues. CDR3 bases: TGTGCCAGCAGCGGACAGGTTGAGTTCGGGCTGGGTAACACTGAAGCTTTCTTT. Protein: CASSGQVEFGLGNTEAFF.

This clone was observed once. The chain couples TRBV4-2 to TRBJ2-7; D is uncertain. The CDR3 consists of 14 residues. Trimming took off 2 bases at V and 6 bases at J, with 14 bases between the two ends. CDR1 LGHNA and CDR2 YNFKEQ come from the germline V gene. The DNA of the CDR3 is TGTGCCAGCAGCCAAACCGGGTCTCTCGCCGAGCAGTACTTC. It yields the protein CASSQTGSLAEQYF.

J is TRBJ2-7 and V is TRBV5-1; 9 bases line up with TRBD2. V shed 6 bases, J shed 4 bases, and the junction held 2 bases outside the gene matches. In germline, CDR1 is SGHRS, CDR2 YFSETQ. The CDR3 runs to 12 residues. This CDR3 reads CASTGLAYEQYF. CDR3 nucleotides: TGCGCCAGCACCGGACTAGCGTACGAGCAGTACTTC. Full variable domain (outside the CDR3, taken from reference TRBV5-1 and TRBJ2-7): KAGVTQTPRYLIKTRGQQVTLSCSPISGHRSVSWYQQTPGQGLQFLFEYFSETQRNKGNFPGRFSGRQFSNSRSEMNVSTLELGDSALYLCASTGLAYEQYFGPGTRLTVT.

In its sample, this clone was seen a few times. This chain joins TRBV5-1 and TRBJ2-2; no definite D call. This CDR3 region has 14 residues. V lost 0 bases and J 4 bases, leaving 7 bases between the germline ends. CDR1 is SGHRS and CDR2 is YFSETQ in the germline V gene. The CDR3 DNA reads TGCGCCAGCAGCTTGGGACACAGCACCGGGGAGCTGTTTTTT. This codes for CASSLGHSTGELFF.

The chain recombines TRBV4-1 with TRBJ2-2, with TRBD2 matching over 10 bases. V shed 0 bases and J 5 bases; nucleotides not matched to a gene: 6. There are 17 residues in the CDR3. CDR1 and CDR2 (germline): MGHRA, YSYEKL. CDR3 nucleotide sequence: TGCGCCAGCAGCCAAGATGGAAGCGGGGGGGCGACCGGGGAGCTGTTTTTT. Protein sequence: CASSQDGSGGATGELFF.